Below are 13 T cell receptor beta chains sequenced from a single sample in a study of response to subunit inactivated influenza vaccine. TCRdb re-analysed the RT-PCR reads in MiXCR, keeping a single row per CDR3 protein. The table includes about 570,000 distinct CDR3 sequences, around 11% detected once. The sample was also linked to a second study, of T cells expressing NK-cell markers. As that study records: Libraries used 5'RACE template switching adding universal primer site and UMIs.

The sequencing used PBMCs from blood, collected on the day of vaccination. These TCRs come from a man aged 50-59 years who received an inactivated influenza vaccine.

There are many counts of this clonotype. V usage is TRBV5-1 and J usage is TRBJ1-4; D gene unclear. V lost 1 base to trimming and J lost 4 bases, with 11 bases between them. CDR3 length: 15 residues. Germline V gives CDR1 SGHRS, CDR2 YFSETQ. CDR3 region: CASSLTAGNNEKLFF. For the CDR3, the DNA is TGCGCCAGCAGCTTGACGGCGGGGAATAATGAAAAACTGTTTTTT.

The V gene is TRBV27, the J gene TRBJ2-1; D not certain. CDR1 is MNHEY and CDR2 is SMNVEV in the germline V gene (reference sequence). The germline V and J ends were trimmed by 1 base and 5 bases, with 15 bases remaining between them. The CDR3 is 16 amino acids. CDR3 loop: CASSLYGTLMDNEQFF. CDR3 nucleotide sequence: TGTGCCAGCAGTTTATATGGCACCCTGATGGACAATGAGCAGTTCTTC.

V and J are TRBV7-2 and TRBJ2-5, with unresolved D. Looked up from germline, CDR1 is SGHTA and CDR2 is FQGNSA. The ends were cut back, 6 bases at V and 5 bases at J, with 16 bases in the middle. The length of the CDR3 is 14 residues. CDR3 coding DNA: TGTGCCAGCAGTTTACAGTGGGCCGGGGAGACCCAGTACTTC. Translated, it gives CASSLQWAGETQYF.

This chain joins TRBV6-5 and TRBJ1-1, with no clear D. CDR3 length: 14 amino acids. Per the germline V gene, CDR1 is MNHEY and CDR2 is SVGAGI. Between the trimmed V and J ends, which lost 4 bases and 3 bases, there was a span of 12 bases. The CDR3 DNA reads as TGTGCCAGCAGTTTAAAAGACGGGTACACTGAAGCTTTCTTT. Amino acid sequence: CASSLKDGYTEAFF.

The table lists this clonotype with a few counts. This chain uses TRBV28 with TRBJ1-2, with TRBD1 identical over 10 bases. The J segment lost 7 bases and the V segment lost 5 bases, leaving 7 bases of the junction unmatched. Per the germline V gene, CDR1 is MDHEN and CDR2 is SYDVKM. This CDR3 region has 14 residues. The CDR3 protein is CASSPETGGGGYTF. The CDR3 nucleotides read TGTGCCAGCAGTCCCGAGACAGGGGGCGGTGGCTACACCTTC.

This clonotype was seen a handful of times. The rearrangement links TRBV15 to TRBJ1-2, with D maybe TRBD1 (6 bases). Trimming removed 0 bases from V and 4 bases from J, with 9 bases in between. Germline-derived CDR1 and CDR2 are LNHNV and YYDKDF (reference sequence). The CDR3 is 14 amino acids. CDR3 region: CATSRDGGLYGYTF. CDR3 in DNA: TGTGCCACCAGCAGAGATGGGGGCCTCTATGGCTACACCTTC.

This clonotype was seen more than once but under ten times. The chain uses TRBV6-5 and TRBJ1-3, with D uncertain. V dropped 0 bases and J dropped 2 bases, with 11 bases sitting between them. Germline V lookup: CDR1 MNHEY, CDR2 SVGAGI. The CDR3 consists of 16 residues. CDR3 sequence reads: CASSYSKAPTGNTIYF. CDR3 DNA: TGTGCCAGCAGTTACTCTAAGGCGCCAACTGGAAACACCATATATTTT.

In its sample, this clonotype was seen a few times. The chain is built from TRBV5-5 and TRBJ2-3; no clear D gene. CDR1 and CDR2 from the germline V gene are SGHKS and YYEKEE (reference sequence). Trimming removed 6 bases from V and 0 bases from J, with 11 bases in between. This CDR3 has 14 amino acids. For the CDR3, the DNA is TGTGCCAGCACCACGACACTGAGCACAGATACGCAGTATTTT. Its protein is CASTTTLSTDTQYF.

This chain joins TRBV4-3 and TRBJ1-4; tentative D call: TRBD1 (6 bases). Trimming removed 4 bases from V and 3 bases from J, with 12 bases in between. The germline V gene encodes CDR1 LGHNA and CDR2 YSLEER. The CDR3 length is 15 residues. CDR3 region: CASSLRTASNEKLFF. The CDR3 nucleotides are TGCGCCAGCAGCCTAAGGACAGCTTCTAATGAAAAACTGTTTTTT.

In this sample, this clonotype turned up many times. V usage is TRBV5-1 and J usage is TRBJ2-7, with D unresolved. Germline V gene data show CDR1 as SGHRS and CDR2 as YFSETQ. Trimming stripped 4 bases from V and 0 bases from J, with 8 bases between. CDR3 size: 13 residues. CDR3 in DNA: TGCGCCAGCAGCATGGACGGCTCCTACGAGCAGTACTTC. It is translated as CASSMDGSYEQYF.

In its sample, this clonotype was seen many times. The CDR3 DNA reads TGTGCCAGCAGCCTCGGGACGGAGAATTCACCCCTCCACTTT. It encodes CASSLGTENSPLHF. The V call is TRBV3-1, the J call TRBJ1-6; maybe TRBD1 (5 bases). Per germline, CDR1 LGHDT and CDR2 YNNKEL (reference sequence). V was cut by 4 bases and J by 7 bases, with 11 bases left in between. CDR3 length: 14 residues.

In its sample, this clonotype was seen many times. CDR3 sequence: CAWARPTSSYNEQFF. The CDR3 DNA is TGTGCCTGGGCGAGGCCTACAAGCTCCTACAATGAGCAGTTCTTC. This chain connects TRBV30 to TRBJ2-1, with unresolved D. The germline CDR1 and CDR2 sequences are GTSNPN and SVGIG (reference sequence). The CDR3 contains 15 residues. The ends were cut back, 5 bases at V and 0 bases at J, with 14 bases in the middle.

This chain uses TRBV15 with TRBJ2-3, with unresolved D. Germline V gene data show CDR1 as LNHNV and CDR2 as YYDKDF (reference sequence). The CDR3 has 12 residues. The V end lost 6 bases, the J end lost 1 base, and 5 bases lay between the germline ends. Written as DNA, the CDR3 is TGTGCCACCAGTTCCCGCACAGATACGCAGTATTTT. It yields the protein CATSSRTDTQYF.